A single sample gave rise to the 28 T cell receptor beta chains below, sequenced in a study of blood T cell repertoires in COVID-19 (dated by TCRdb to the early 2020s). The library was made by the immunoSEQ multiplex PCR assay. Not all clones reach the TCRdb copy of this immuneACCESS table, which keeps in-frame sequences only. Checked studies attribute under half of the gap to unresolved V genes and leave the rest unexplained. This sample has hundreds of thousands of clones in its table, and approximately 90% of those were observed once. The top ten clones comprise about 9.4% of the sample. Sequencing used PBMCs or T cells enriched from blood (not recorded which). These receptors were taken from a woman between 50 and 59 years old who had recovered from COVID-19.

The V and J genes are TRBV27 and TRBJ2-7, with a weak D call TRBD1 (5 bases). The CDR3 contains 15 residues. The germline V and J ends were trimmed by 6 bases and 2 bases, with 17 bases remaining between them. In germline, CDR1 is MNHEY, CDR2 SMNVEV (reference sequence). This chain's CDR3 is CASSTPAGMPYEQYF. CDR3 coding DNA: TGTGCCAGCAGCACACCAGCAGGGATGCCCTACGAGCAGTACTTC.

Concerning this clone: Additional DNA sequences in this sample encode the identical CDR3. The chain joins TRBV7-2 to TRBJ2-3; the D gene is possibly TRBD2 (6 bases). Germline CDR1 reads SGHTA; CDR2 reads FQGNSA. Trimming took off 5 bases at V and 3 bases at J, with 9 bases between the two ends. CDR3 length equals 13 residues. The chain's CDR3 is CASSLGGTDTQYF. The CDR3 DNA reads TGTGCCAGCAGCCTCGGGGGAACAGATACGCAGTATTTT.

The chain links TRBV25-1 to TRBJ1-6; D perhaps matches TRBD1 (6 bases). The CDR3 totals 14 residues. Trimming took 7 bases from V and 5 from J, leaving 12 bases between them. Germline V gene lookup returns CDR1 MGHDK and CDR2 SYGVNS. The CDR3 nucleotides read TGTGCCAGCAACTTCCGGGACAATAATTCACCCCTCCACTTT. Its translation: CASNFRDNNSPLHF.

This chain links TRBV5-1 with TRBJ1-6, with D possibly being TRBD1 (5 bases). Deletions cut 0 bases from V and 10 bases from J, with 14 bases between. The CDR3 has 15 residues. Germline CDR1 and CDR2: SGHRS and YFSETQ. The CDR3 is CASSLAGRDQSPLHF. CDR3 DNA sequence: TGCGCCAGCAGCTTGGCCGGGAGGGACCAATCACCCCTCCACTTT.

This clone has just a few counts. This chain links TRBV12-3 or TRBV12-4 with TRBJ1-5; no definite D call. The CDR3 spans 13 residues. The V end was cut by 5 bases, the J end by 9 bases, with 14 bases between. The CDR3 region is CASSVSGTMPQHF. CDR3 DNA: TGTGCCAGCAGTGTTAGCGGCACGATGCCCCAGCATTTT.

Details on this clone: The same CDR3 also results from other DNA sequences found in this sample. The chain is built from TRBV5-1 and TRBJ2-3, with a weak D call TRBD1 (6 bases). This CDR3 is 14 amino acids long. Germline V gives CDR1 SGHRS, CDR2 YFSETQ. Deletions cut 0 bases from V and 4 bases from J, with 9 bases between. CDR3 coding DNA: TGCGCCAGCAGCTTGGAGGGGGTTGCAGATACGCAGTATTTT. Amino acids: CASSLEGVADTQYF.

CDR3 DNA: TGCGCCAGCAGCCCCGCCACTAGCGGGGGGGCGAAGAACAATGAGCAGTTCTTC. Translation: CASSPATSGGAKNNEQFF. This chain links TRBV5-1 with TRBJ2-1, with TRBD2 identical over 13 bases. This CDR3 is built from 18 residues. After removal of 4 bases from V and 5 bases from J, the junction contained 12 bases not matched to a gene. Germline lookup yields CDR1 SGHRS and CDR2 YFSETQ.

This chain joins TRBV2 and TRBJ1-6; TRBD1 is a possible D gene (5 bases). Germline CDR1 and CDR2: SNHLY and FYNNEI. V was pared by 4 bases and J by 3 bases, with 10 bases between. The CDR3 extends over 15 amino acids. The DNA of the CDR3 is TGTGCCAGCAGTGTGCAGGGCCTCTATAATTCACCCCTCCACTTT. Protein sequence: CASSVQGLYNSPLHF.

The CDR3 sequence is CASTGGNSPLHF. In nucleotides, the CDR3 is TGTGCCAGCACGGGGGGAAATTCACCCCTCCACTTT. V gene TRBV2 combines with J gene TRBJ1-6; a weak D match, TRBD1 (5 bases). CDR3 size: 12 residues. Germline V gene data show CDR1 as SNHLY and CDR2 as FYNNEI. The germline V and J ends were trimmed by 7 bases and 7 bases, with 8 bases remaining between them.

The J gene is TRBJ2-1, the V gene TRBV2; 11 bases are a match to TRBD2. V lost 10 bases and J lost 9; bases outside the gene matches: 20. This CDR3 spans 17 amino acids. Germline V gives CDR1 SNHLY, CDR2 FYNNEI. DNA of the CDR3: TGTGCCATCGGCCGGGGTTTGTTCGGGACTAGCGGTCGTGAGCAGTTCTTC. Protein product: CAIGRGLFGTSGREQFF.

V is TRBV28 and J is TRBJ2-1, with 7 positions matching TRBD2. The CDR3 sequence is 14 residues long. Germline values: CDR1 MDHEN, CDR2 SYDVKM. Trimming at V came to 8 bases and at J to 0 bases, leaving 4 bases not matched to a gene. In DNA, the CDR3 is TGTGCCAGCGTACCGGGGGGCTCCTACAATGAGCAGTTCTTC. Translation gives CASVPGGSYNEQFF.

The gene calls are TRBV2 and TRBJ1-5; D possibly corresponds to TRBD1 (6 bases). CDR1 and CDR2 (germline): SNHLY, FYNNEI. The V gene lost 7 bases and the J gene lost 9 bases, with 16 bases spanning the gap. This CDR3 has 13 amino acids. The CDR3 DNA sequence: TGTGCCAGCACACAGGGTGGAGTAGGGCCCCAGCATTTT. Protein: CASTQGGVGPQHF.

This clone was counted a single time. V is TRBV5-5 and J is TRBJ2-7; unclear D gene. V lost 4 bases and J lost 2, with 16 bases in between. The CDR3 is 15 amino acids. Germline CDR1 reads SGHKS; CDR2 reads YYEKEE (reference sequence). The CDR3 nucleotides are TGTGCCAGCAGCCCCTTTTCTGGCGGCGCCTACGAGCAGTACTTC. Amino acids: CASSPFSGGAYEQYF.

V is TRBV5-1 and J is TRBJ2-3; maybe TRBD2 (6 bases). CDR3 length equals 15 residues. CDR1 is SGHRS and CDR2 is YFSETQ in the germline V gene. The V gene lost 0 bases and the J gene lost 2 bases, with 10 bases spanning the gap. The CDR3 reads CASSLAGGFTDTQYF. The CDR3 DNA is TGCGCCAGCAGCTTGGCCGGGGGTTTCACAGATACGCAGTATTTT.

The J gene is TRBJ2-7, the V gene TRBV18, with D possibly matching TRBD1 (5 bases). V dropped 2 bases and J dropped 2 bases, with 13 bases sitting between them. Per germline, CDR1 KGHSH and CDR2 LQKENI. This CDR3 comprises 15 residues. The CDR3 loop reads CASSPRQTAAYEQYF. The CDR3 nucleotides are TGTGCCAGCTCACCAAGACAGACGGCTGCCTACGAGCAGTACTTC.

The chain employs TRBV19 and TRBJ1-6, with no clear D. CDR1 LNHDA and CDR2 SQIVND come from the germline V gene (reference sequence). V dropped 1 base and J dropped 7 bases, with 8 bases sitting between them. CDR3 length: 14 amino acids. Written as DNA, the CDR3 is TGTGCCAGTAGTATAGCGGCGGGGAATTCACCCCTCCACTTT. Its protein is CASSIAAGNSPLHF.

V usage is TRBV19 and J usage is TRBJ2-1; a weak D match, TRBD1 (6 bases). The CDR3 has 15 residues. CDR1 and CDR2 (germline): LNHDA, SQIVND (reference sequence). Trimming pared 0 bases from V and 10 bases from J, leaving 16 bases between. The CDR3 DNA is TGTGCCAGTAGTATAGATGGGGGCGATCGTCGCGAGCAGTTCTTC. Protein: CASSIDGGDRREQFF.

This clone was found once. The chain joins TRBV15 to TRBJ2-5, with 11 bases that match TRBD2. With V trimmed by 0 bases and J by 4 bases, 1 base remained unmatched. Germline CDR1 LNHNV, CDR2 YYDKDF (reference sequence). The CDR3 is made up of 15 amino acids. CDR3 sequence: CATSREGLAVETQYF. The CDR3 nucleotides read TGTGCCACCAGCAGAGAGGGACTAGCGGTAGAGACCCAGTACTTC.

The chain links TRBV19 to TRBJ1-1, with 9 bases that match TRBD1. V shed 4 bases, J shed 4 bases, and the junction held 4 bases outside the gene matches. The germline gives CDR1 LNHDA, CDR2 SQIVND (reference sequence). This CDR3 contains 14 residues. The CDR3 here is CASSTQGAGTEAFF. In nucleotides, the CDR3 is TGTGCCAGTAGTACACAGGGGGCTGGCACTGAAGCTTTCTTT.

The chain joins TRBV4-2 to TRBJ1-1; D call uncertain. The CDR3 runs 17 residues. Deletions cut 1 base from V and 0 bases from J, with 15 bases between. Germline lookup yields CDR1 LGHNA and CDR2 YNFKEQ. The CDR3 DNA reads as TGTGCCAGCAGCCAAGTCGGCCGCCAGGTAATGAACACTGAAGCTTTCTTT. This codes for CASSQVGRQVMNTEAFF.

This chain uses TRBV7-2 with TRBJ1-5; D call uncertain. This CDR3 is 15 amino acids long. The V gene lost 1 base and the J gene lost 3 bases, with 10 bases spanning the gap. The V gene's germline CDR1 is SGHTA and CDR2 FQGNSA. The CDR3 DNA reads TGTGCCAGCAGCTTAGGTTGGGCCACCAATCAGCCCCAGCATTTT. Translated: CASSLGWATNQPQHF.

The chain couples TRBV11-1 to TRBJ1-6; 9 bases align to TRBD1. Trimming cost V 5 bases and J 10 bases; bases outside gene matches: 12. CDR3 length: 16 residues. CDR1 is SGHAT, CDR2 FQDESV, per germline (reference sequence). CDR3 protein: CASSPTGQGWQSPLHF. As DNA, the CDR3 is TGTGCCAGCAGCCCTACGGGACAGGGTTGGCAATCACCCCTCCACTTT.

This clone was detected only a few times. V usage is TRBV6-5 and J usage is TRBJ2-7, with 7 bases identical to TRBD1. Unmatched junction bases numbered 11, after V lost 5 bases and J lost 4 bases. The CDR3 covers 15 residues. The germline gives CDR1 MNHEY, CDR2 SVGAGI. The CDR3 coding sequence is TGTGCCAGCAGTCAAACAGGGGTTCGCGGGTACGAGCAGTACTTC. Translation: CASSQTGVRGYEQYF.

This chain connects TRBV29-1 to TRBJ1-1, with a tentative D call TRBD1 (6 bases). This CDR3 has 12 amino acids. The V gene lost 4 bases and the J gene lost 4 bases, with 10 bases spanning the gap. CDR1 is SQVTM and CDR2 is ANQGSEA in the germline V gene. CDR3: CSVAGVFTEAFF. The CDR3 DNA follows: TGCAGCGTTGCAGGGGTGTTCACTGAAGCTTTCTTT.

In its sample, this clone was seen once. The rearrangement joins TRBV5-1 to TRBJ2-2; 11 positions agree with TRBD2. CDR3 length equals 16 residues. Germline CDR1 reads SGHRS; CDR2 reads YFSETQ. V trimming: 2 bases; J trimming: 2 bases; junction bases outside the gene matches: 2. The CDR3 region is CASSLLAGANTGELFF. The CDR3 DNA follows: TGCGCCAGCAGCTTACTAGCGGGGGCCAACACCGGGGAGCTGTTTTTT.

The V call is TRBV6-5, the J call TRBJ1-1, with 11 bases identical to TRBD1. J gave up 5 bases and V 2 bases, and 1 base lay outside the gene matches. This CDR3 spans 14 amino acids. CDR1 is MNHEY and CDR2 is SVGAGI in the germline V gene. Here the CDR3 reads CASSYGDRGTEAFF. The CDR3 DNA reads TGTGCCAGCAGTTACGGGGACAGGGGGACTGAAGCTTTCTTT.

This clone has just one count. The chain's CDR3 is CASSLSGGAVSYEQYF. The CDR3 DNA reads as TGTGCCAGCAGTTTATCGGGGGGGGCGGTATCCTACGAGCAGTACTTC. The chain has TRBV27 and TRBJ2-7, with D possibly TRBD2 on 7 matching bases. Germline CDR1 MNHEY, CDR2 SMNVEV (reference sequence). V was pared by 0 bases and J by 1 base, with 13 bases between. The CDR3 sequence is 16 residues long.

The V gene is TRBV4-3, the J gene TRBJ1-2, with 7 bases aligning to TRBD1. Germline CDR1 reads LGHNA; CDR2 reads YSLEER. V was pared by 3 bases and J by 13 bases, with 20 bases of the junction left unmatched. The CDR3 spans 16 residues. DNA of the CDR3: TGCGCCAGCAGCCAGAGCCGAACCGGGACAGCAACCTCGTCCACCTTC. Translation gives CASSQSRTGTATSSTF.